This T cell receptor (beta chain) was recorded in a study of T cell clones after liver transplantation. For the study at large: Three of the eight recipients were HCV-positive; the rest had non-autoimmune, non-viral transplant indications. Standard immunosuppression, with no induction, continued until 12-24 months after transplant. Notes on the study in general: Low donor cell numbers restricted donor-reactive repertoire measurement in two subjects.

Of note for this clone: Its specificity is unknown.

This table comes from immunoSEQ multiplex PCR, and its TCRdb copy is limited to in-frame clones, with some not included. Altogether roughly 72,000 clones are present, approximately 80% being singletons, with the ten largest covering about 2%. From germline, CDR1 is MNHNY and CDR2 SVGAGI (reference sequence). The CDR3 contains 14 residues. Trimming removed 4 bases at V and 4 bases at J, with 13 bases between. Sequencing was performed on CD4+ T cells from blood, taken less than 50 months after liver transplant. This sequence joins TRBV6-6 and TRBJ1-1, with D maybe TRBD1 (6 bases). This TCR came from a human patient who received a liver transplant. Some of the T cells may derive from the graft donor. CDR3 sequence: CASSWERGITEAFF. CDR3 DNA sequence: TGTGCCAGCAGTTGGGAAAGGGGGATCACTGAAGCTTTCTTT.